This entry describes one T cell receptor (beta chain). What it binds is unknown. The data stem from a study of T cell responses to AZD1222 COVID-19 vaccine. General study findings and limits: Donors were chiefly white British, with a greater number of females, and clonal diversity was perhaps underestimated.

Produced via immunoSEQ multiplex PCR; TCRdb's table is partial and in-frame only. The data hold about 84,000 clones, with about 90% observed a single time. This CDR3 region has 14 residues. Trimming at V came to 8 bases and at J to 5 bases, leaving 8 bases not matched to a gene. Germline V CDR1 and CDR2: SQVTM, ANQGSEA. The clonotype originates from an adult in good health. The chain links TRBV29-1 to TRBJ2-3; 12 positions match TRBD2. The input for sequencing was peripheral blood, taken on day 0 of AZD1222 vaccination. In nucleotides, the CDR3 is TGCAGCCTTCGACTAGCGGGAGCCAGAGATACGCAGTATTTT. This gives the protein CSLRLAGARDTQYF.